This T cell receptor beta chain emerged from a study of blood T cells in healthy people across ages. Peripheral blood from each donor was collected in a volume of approximately 9.5 milliliters. The authors ran a second PCR of roughly 7 to 11 cycles using a sample-barcoded 5' primer and a J-beta primer mix. TCRdb reprocessed the 5' RACE reads with MiXCR, giving one entry per CDR3 protein. The sample includes 1.5 million to 2 million distinct CDR3 sequences, 28% of them seen just once. Germline V CDR1 and CDR2: LNHNV, YYDKDF (reference sequence). The CDR3 consists of 18 residues. A few counts support this clonotype. The junction does not match germline at one end; this may be a read error.

This receptor was obtained from a woman in her twenties or thirties in good health. The sequenced material came from blood. The genes are TRBV15 and TRBJ2-5; 8 nucleotides agree with TRBD2. The CDR3 sequence is CAISRDVGTRSRLETQYF. DNA for the CDR3: TGTGCCATCAGCAGAGATGTCGGGACTAGGTCTCGTCTCGAGACCCAGTACTTC.